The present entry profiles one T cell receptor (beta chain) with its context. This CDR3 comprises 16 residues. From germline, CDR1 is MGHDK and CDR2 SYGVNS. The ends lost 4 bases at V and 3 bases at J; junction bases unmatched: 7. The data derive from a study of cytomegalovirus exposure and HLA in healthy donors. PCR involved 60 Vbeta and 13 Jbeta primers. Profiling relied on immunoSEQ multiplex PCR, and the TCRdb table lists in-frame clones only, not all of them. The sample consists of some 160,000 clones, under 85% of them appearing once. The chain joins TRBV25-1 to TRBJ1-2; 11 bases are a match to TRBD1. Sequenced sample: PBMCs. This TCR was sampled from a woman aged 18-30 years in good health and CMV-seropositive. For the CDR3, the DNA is TGTGCCAGCAGTGGGACAGGGGGCCAAGATGACTATGGCTACACCTTC. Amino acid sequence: CASSGTGGQDDYGYTF.